Below, 31 T cell receptor beta chains from the same sample are listed, as sequenced in a study of blood T cells in healthy people across ages. Through a sample-barcoded 5' primer and a J-beta primer mix, a second PCR was run for roughly 6 to 12 cycles. Via MiXCR, TCRdb re-called the 5' RACE reads, giving one row per CDR3 protein. The table lists some 750,000 distinct CDR3 sequences, 20% to 25% of them singletons, with about 22% in the top ten. Material: blood. The receptor source for this set is a man aged 65 to 85 in good health.

A few counts support this clonotype. The chain couples TRBV12-3 or TRBV12-4 to TRBJ1-1; a weak D match, TRBD1 (5 bases). With 6 bases removed from V and 3 bases from J, the gap between germline ends came to 11 bases. The CDR3 length is 13 residues. In DNA form, the CDR3 reads TGTGCCAGCAGGACTCGGGGGGACACTGAAGCTTTCTTT. Translated, it gives CASRTRGDTEAFF.

This clonotype showed up just a few times. This rearrangement joins TRBV20-1 to TRBJ1-2; 8 bases are a match to TRBD1. Per the germline V gene, CDR1 is DFQATT and CDR2 is SNEGSKA (reference sequence). This CDR3 comprises 17 residues. V was clipped by 0 bases and J by 2 bases; unmatched bases: 11. The CDR3 region has the DNA TGCAGTGCTAGAGATCCCCAGGGGGCCGTAACCAACTATGGCTACACCTTC. Amino acid sequence: CSARDPQGAVTNYGYTF.

V is TRBV7-3 and J is TRBJ2-2, with 9 bases that match TRBD1. CDR1 is SGHTA and CDR2 is FQGTGA in the germline V gene. The CDR3 length is 15 residues. Trimming took 5 bases from V and 8 from J; bases not matched to a gene: 9. CDR3 amino acids: CASSIGTGSSGELFF. The CDR3 DNA follows: TGTGCCAGCAGCATCGGGACAGGGTCGAGTGGGGAGCTGTTTTTT. Full variable domain (remainder filled in from reference TRBV7-3 and TRBJ2-2): GAGVSQTPSNKVTEKGKYVELRCDPISGHTALYWYRQSLGQGPEFLIYFQGTGAADDSGLPNDRFFAVRPEGSVSTLKIQRTERGDSAVYLCASSIGTGSSGELFFGEGSRLTVL.

The chain uses TRBV15 and TRBJ2-7; maybe TRBD1 (5 bases). Germline V CDR1 and CDR2: LNHNV, YYDKDF (reference sequence). This CDR3 comprises 16 residues. V lost 1 base, J lost 2 bases, and 15 bases lay in between. The CDR3 DNA reads as TGTGCCACCAGCAGAGGATCAGGGCTAAGTCCCTACGAGCAGTACTTC. It is translated as CATSRGSGLSPYEQYF.

V usage is TRBV3-1 and J usage is TRBJ1-1, with TRBD1 matching over 7 bases. Germline assignment: CDR1 LGHDT and CDR2 YNNKEL (reference sequence). Trimming removed 1 base from V and 1 base from J; junction bases left unmatched: 6. The length of the CDR3 is 16 residues. The chain's CDR3 is CASSQVYGTANTEAFF. CDR3 coding DNA: TGTGCCAGCAGCCAAGTTTACGGGACAGCGAACACTGAAGCTTTCTTT.

This clonotype was detected only a few times. J is TRBJ2-2 and V is TRBV6-4; TRBD1 agrees at 10 bases. From germline, CDR1 is MRHNA and CDR2 SNTAGT. The CDR3 is made up of 15 amino acids. Germline trimming cut 6 bases from V and 3 bases from J; bases unmatched to any gene: 4. The CDR3 sequence is CASSAGTGDTGELFF. The CDR3 coding sequence is TGTGCCAGCAGCGCCGGGACAGGGGACACCGGGGAGCTGTTTTTT.

The sample holds a few counts of this clonotype. The junction departs from germline at one end; a sequencing error may be responsible. V is TRBV11-1 and J is TRBJ2-1, with D unresolved. The J call is doubtful: the DNA matches TRBJ2-7 better. CDR3 length equals 16 residues. Germline V lookup: CDR1 SGHAT, CDR2 FQDESV (reference sequence). The CDR3 loop reads CVSSLSTLAGTYEQYF. The CDR3 bases are TGTGTCAGCAGCTTATCTACCTTGGCAGGAACTTACGAGCAGTACTTC.

The chain uses TRBV6-1 and TRBJ2-7; unclear D gene. Germline-derived CDR1 and CDR2 are MNHNS and SASEGT. The V and J ends lost 1 base and 0 bases respectively, with 7 bases between them. This CDR3 is built from 14 residues. The CDR3, as DNA: TGTGCCAGCAGTGAAGTACAGATCTCCTACGAGCAGTACGTC. Its protein is CASSEVQISYEQYV.

This clonotype came up a few times. This chain uses TRBV7-2 with TRBJ2-3, with 8 nucleotides matching TRBD2. The V gene end was trimmed by 0 bases and the J gene end by 1 base; junction bases not matched to a gene: 3. The CDR3 covers 16 residues. CDR1 and CDR2 from the germline V gene are SGHTA and FQGNSA. CDR3 protein: CASSLAISGGTDTQYF. As DNA, the CDR3 is TGTGCCAGCAGCTTAGCGATTAGCGGGGGCACAGATACGCAGTATTTT.

This clonotype was picked up a small number of times. The DNA is omitted, as the CDR3 cannot be located on it reliably, and the CDR3 follows TCRdb's listing. This CDR3 reads CSVGQGANTF. The chain couples TRBV29-1 to TRBJ1-2; TRBD1, the D gene given by the table, was not confirmed from the DNA. The CDR3 is 10 residues long, ends included. CDR1 is SQVTM, CDR2 ANQGSEA, per germline.

This rearrangement joins TRBV12-3 or TRBV12-4 to TRBJ1-1; D may be TRBD1 (6 bases). Trimming pared 7 bases from V and 0 bases from J, leaving 12 bases between. This CDR3 is 14 amino acids long. CDR3 amino acids: CASKGGLMNTEAFF. The CDR3 bases are TGTGCCAGCAAAGGGGGACTAATGAACACTGAAGCTTTCTTT.

This clonotype was seen a few times. V is TRBV25-1 and J is TRBJ2-1; 11 nucleotides align to TRBD2. V lost 8 bases and J lost 4; bases outside the gene matches: 10. Germline V lookup: CDR1 MGHDK, CDR2 SYGVNS. CDR3 length equals 16 residues. The CDR3 sequence: CASGLTSGAIYNEQFF. The CDR3 DNA follows: TGTGCCAGCGGATTGACTAGCGGGGCCATATACAATGAGCAGTTCTTC.

Written as DNA, the CDR3 is TGCAGTACTACGGCGGGCCCAACTAACTATGGCTACACCTTC. Translating it yields CSTTAGPTNYGYTF. The chain links TRBV20-1 to TRBJ1-2; no clear D. Trimming removed 8 bases at V and 0 bases at J, with 16 bases between. Germline CDR1 is DFQATT and CDR2 is SNEGSKA (reference sequence). The CDR3 contains 14 residues.

This rearrangement joins TRBV18 to TRBJ1-1; D is perhaps TRBD1 (6 bases). CDR1 and CDR2 from the germline V gene are KGHSH and LQKENI. The CDR3 totals 13 residues. V lost 10 bases to trimming and J lost 2 bases, with 14 bases between them. The CDR3 sequence: CATHRDINTEAFF. The CDR3 nucleotides are TGTGCCACCCATAGGGACATTAACACTGAAGCTTTCTTT.

The chain employs TRBV6-5 and TRBJ1-1; D is unclear. This CDR3 contains 10 residues. Germline loops: CDR1 MNHEY, CDR2 SVGAGI. Trimming pared 11 bases from V and 0 bases from J, leaving 4 bases between. The CDR3, as DNA: TGTGCCGGATTGAACACTGAAGCTTTCTTT. This sequence encodes CAGLNTEAFF.

The gene calls are TRBV5-6 and TRBJ1-2; D is undetermined. V was shortened by 1 base and J by 7 bases, with 11 bases between the two germline ends. The CDR3 is 13 residues long. Germline V gene sequence: CDR1 SGHDT, CDR2 YYEEEE. Written as DNA, the CDR3 is TGTGCCAGCAGCTTGACACCGTATGGTGGCTACACCTTC. Translated, it gives CASSLTPYGGYTF.

V and J are TRBV5-1 and TRBJ2-3; D call uncertain. The V and J ends lost 0 bases and 1 base respectively, with 15 bases between them. Germline lookup yields CDR1 SGHRS and CDR2 YFSETQ. The CDR3 is 17 amino acids. Here the CDR3 DNA reads TGCGCCAGCAGCTTGGTGGATAAGGCCCTCCGCACAGATACGCAGTATTTT. Protein: CASSLVDKALRTDTQYF.

This chain joins TRBV4-2 and TRBJ2-4, with a possible D match to TRBD2 (5 bases). Germline CDR1 reads LGHNA; CDR2 reads YNFKEQ. The CDR3 is made up of 16 amino acids. V dropped 4 bases and J dropped 1 base, with 14 bases sitting between them. The chain's CDR3 is CASSRPSSGAKNIQYF. The CDR3 coding sequence is TGTGCCAGCAGCCGCCCATCCTCGGGGGCCAAAAACATTCAGTACTTC.

This clonotype was detected only a few times. The chain carries TRBV3-1 and TRBJ1-2; tentatively, D is TRBD1 (5 bases). In germline, CDR1 is LGHDT, CDR2 YNNKEL (reference sequence). The CDR3 is made up of 13 amino acids. V was trimmed by 2 bases and J by 4 bases, leaving 8 bases between them. CDR3 region: CASSQQGGYGYTF. The CDR3 DNA follows: TGTGCCAGCAGCCAACAGGGAGGCTATGGCTACACCTTC.

The chain is built from TRBV20-1 and TRBJ1-6, with D possibly being TRBD1 (5 bases). CDR3 length: 15 amino acids. V gave up 5 bases and J gave up 2 bases, with 13 bases separating them. The V gene's germline CDR1 is DFQATT and CDR2 SNEGSKA (reference sequence). The CDR3 coding sequence is TGCAGTGCTCAAACGGGGGGAACCTATAATTCACCCCTCCACTTT. It encodes CSAQTGGTYNSPLHF.

This clonotype was counted only a few times. The V call is TRBV19, the J call TRBJ2-7; D uncertain. The tail of the sequence fits TRBJ2-5 better, so the J call may be wrong. Per the germline V gene, CDR1 is LNHDA and CDR2 is SQIVND (reference sequence). The CDR3 has 14 amino acids. The CDR3 here is CASSRVAYIETQYF. DNA of the CDR3: TGTGCCAGTAGTCGGGTAGCTTATATTGAGACCCAGTACTTC.

This clonotype appeared many times. CDR3 DNA sequence: TGTGCCAGCAGTGGGACAGTTCTTGAAAAACTGTTTTTT. Translating gives CASSGTVLEKLFF. The rearrangement joins TRBV6-5 to TRBJ1-4, with 7 bases fitting TRBD1. The CDR3 extends over 13 amino acids. The germline V gene encodes CDR1 MNHEY and CDR2 SVGAGI. Unmatched junction bases numbered 4, after V lost 5 bases and J lost 7 bases.

The chain has TRBV7-2 and TRBJ1-4; D is unresolved. The CDR3 contains 14 residues. V was pared by 4 bases and J by 3 bases, with 9 bases between. Germline lookup yields CDR1 SGHTA and CDR2 FQGNSA. CDR3 nucleotides: TGTGCCAGCAGCTCCAGGTCCGCTAATGAAAAACTGTTTTTT. Translation gives CASSSRSANEKLFF.

This clonotype was seen more than once but under ten times. This rearrangement joins TRBV14 to TRBJ2-6; possibly TRBD2 for D (5 bases). Trimming took off 4 bases at V and 12 bases at J, with 10 bases between the two ends. Germline V lookup: CDR1 SGHDN, CDR2 FVKESK. The CDR3 has 12 amino acids. The CDR3 loop reads CASSPGFAVLTF. The CDR3 DNA sequence: TGTGCCAGCAGCCCGGGATTCGCCGTCCTGACTTTC.

The chain recombines TRBV12-3 or TRBV12-4 with TRBJ2-3; D not certain. V lost 7 bases and J lost 6, with 11 bases in between. CDR3 length: 12 amino acids. CDR3 protein: CASTPVLDTQYF. As DNA, the CDR3 is TGTGCCAGCACCCCCGTCCTGGATACGCAGTATTTT.

The chain recombines TRBV6-5 with TRBJ1-2, with a weak D call TRBD1 (6 bases). V lost 5 bases to trimming and J lost 4 bases, with 17 bases between them. This CDR3 region has 15 residues. Germline lookup yields CDR1 MNHEY and CDR2 SVGAGI. CDR3 in amino acids: CASSPDLQGLYGYTF. The CDR3 nucleotides are TGTGCCAGCAGTCCAGACCTACAGGGCCTCTATGGCTACACCTTC.

This clonotype has ten or more counts. This chain uses TRBV12-3 or TRBV12-4 with TRBJ1-2; 10 positions match TRBD1. V lost 7 bases, J lost 4 bases, and 6 bases stayed unmatched. The CDR3 totals 14 residues. CDR3 DNA: TGTGCCAGCACTTTGACAGGGGGCTTCTATGGCTACACCTTC. This encodes CASTLTGGFYGYTF.

This clonotype came up many times. V is TRBV11-2 and J is TRBJ1-1; 8 bases match TRBD1. Germline trimming cut 5 bases from V and 4 bases from J; bases unmatched to any gene: 3. The CDR3 consists of 13 residues. The V gene's germline CDR1 is SGHAT and CDR2 FQNNGV. The CDR3 here is CASSITGGTEAFF. The DNA for the CDR3 is TGTGCCAGCAGCATCACAGGGGGCACTGAAGCTTTCTTT. The variable domain in full, with the rest retrieved from reference TRBV11-2 and TRBJ1-1, is EAGVAQSPRYKIIEKRQSVAFWCNPISGHATLYWYQQILGQGPKLLIQFQNNGVVDDSQLPKDRFSAERLKGVDSTLKIQPAKLEDSAVYLCASSITGGTEAFFGQGTRLTVV.

This chain links TRBV6-5 with TRBJ2-1; TRBD1 matches at 8 bases. V dropped 5 bases and J dropped 7; count of bases not matched to a gene: 7. This CDR3 contains 14 residues. Per the germline V gene, CDR1 is MNHEY and CDR2 is SVGAGI. CDR3 coding DNA: TGTGCCAGCAGTAACCCGGACAGGGTGAATGAGCAGTTCTTC. Its translation: CASSNPDRVNEQFF.

This clonotype was picked up a small number of times. The chain joins TRBV20-1 to TRBJ2-5, with TRBD2 matching over 10 bases. There are 15 residues in the CDR3. Germline CDR1 reads DFQATT; CDR2 reads SNEGSKA (reference sequence). With V trimmed by 5 bases and J by 4 bases, 10 bases remained unmatched. CDR3 amino acids: CSASIAGGGIETQYF. The CDR3 bases are TGCAGTGCTTCCATAGCGGGAGGAGGAATAGAGACCCAGTACTTC.

J is TRBJ1-5 and V is TRBV5-1; no definite D call. Germline CDR1 reads SGHRS; CDR2 reads YFSETQ. This CDR3 spans 15 amino acids. V was trimmed by 4 bases and J by 4 bases, leaving 15 bases between them. The CDR3 nucleotides read TGCGCCAGCAGCCCCGGTAGCAGCATAAATCAGCCCCAGCATTTT. It translates to CASSPGSSINQPQHF.